The table lists the clone carrying this TCR beta chain with a few counts. Its antigen is as yet unknown. This record comes from a study of beta chain features in type 1 diabetes. Study-wide results and limits: Shortening of TCRB CDR3s, moderate but significant, appeared in all four CD4+ subsets of Type 1 diabetes patients.

Of the isolated RNA, all was reverse transcribed, and so the sequenced material was expressed TCRB transcripts. Profiling relied on immunoSEQ multiplex PCR, and the TCRdb table lists in-frame clones only, not all of them. The sample has roughly 51,000 clones, around 50% seen once. Each of the CD4+ naive, central memory, regulatory and stem cell-like memory populations was sorted via CD45RO/CCR7/CD25/CD127/CD95/CD27. The V end was cut by 6 bases, the J end by 5 bases, with 11 bases between. The CDR3 spans 13 residues. Germline V gene data show CDR1 as MDHEN and CDR2 as SYDVKM. The clonotype originates from a woman in her 40s with type 1 diabetes. The chain has TRBV28 and TRBJ1-5; D unresolved. The source material was Tregs from blood. CDR3 nucleotide sequence: TGTGCCAGCAGATCAGACACTTATCAGCCCCAGCATTTT. The encoded protein is CASRSDTYQPQHF.